These 11 T cell receptor beta chains share one sample of origin, sequenced in a study of neurological immune-mediated disorders. TCRdb called the 5' RACE reads again in MiXCR, with one record for every CDR3 protein. The data hold around 67,000 distinct CDR3 sequences, with approximately 5.2% observed a single time. Sequenced sample: PBMCs. The receptors originated from a man between 18 and 29 years old with multiple sclerosis.

This clonotype was detected many times. J is TRBJ2-7 and V is TRBV15; 7 bases fit TRBD2. CDR1 and CDR2 from the germline V gene are LNHNV and YYDKDF (reference sequence). This CDR3 is built from 14 residues. V shed 3 bases and J 5 bases; nucleotides not matched to a gene: 7. The CDR3 nucleotides are TGTGCCACCAGCAGGCCGGGGGGTAGGGACGAGCAGTACTTC. Its translation: CATSRPGGRDEQYF.

At least ten counts were recorded for this clonotype. The J gene is TRBJ1-5, the V gene TRBV2; D perhaps matches TRBD1 (6 bases). Germline V gene sequence: CDR1 SNHLY, CDR2 FYNNEI. V lost 7 bases and J 0 bases, leaving 7 bases between the germline ends. CDR3 length: 13 amino acids. The CDR3: CASNRDSNQPQHF. The CDR3 DNA reads TGTGCCAGCAACAGGGATAGCAATCAGCCCCAGCATTTT.

This clonotype was seen many times. The chain uses TRBV15 and TRBJ1-2, with D hard to call. The CDR3 has 12 amino acids. The germline V gene has CDR1 LNHNV and CDR2 YYDKDF (reference sequence). Trimming shortened V by 3 bases and J by 3 bases, and 5 bases separated the two germline ends. CDR3: CATSSGHYGYTF. Here the CDR3 DNA reads TGTGCCACCAGCAGCGGGCACTATGGCTACACCTTC.

This clonotype was found many times. The gene calls are TRBV5-1 and TRBJ2-3, with 7 bases identical to TRBD1. The V and J ends lost 4 bases and 5 bases, in that order; junction bases with no gene match: 13. CDR3 size: 16 residues. CDR1 SGHRS and CDR2 YFSETQ come from the germline V gene. The CDR3 bases are TGCGCCAGCAGCAGACAACAGACAGGGTCAGGAGATACGCAGTATTTT. It translates to CASSRQQTGSGDTQYF.

This clonotype was counted many times. The gene calls are TRBV5-1 and TRBJ2-3; tentatively, D is TRBD2 (6 bases). CDR3 length equals 13 residues. Trimming left V 3 bases short and J 2 bases short, with 7 bases between. Germline loops: CDR1 SGHRS, CDR2 YFSETQ. This CDR3 reads CASSWRDTDTQYF. The CDR3 bases are TGCGCCAGCAGCTGGCGGGACACAGATACGCAGTATTTT.

A word on this clonotype: An end of the junction differs from the germline gene, which may be a read error. V and J are TRBV6-2 or TRBV6-3 and TRBJ1-5; perhaps TRBD1 as D (5 bases). Germline V gene lookup returns CDR1 MNHEY and CDR2 SVGEGT. The CDR3 contains 15 residues. Written as DNA, the CDR3 is TGTGCCAACAGACACGGGACTGCCCTCAATCAGCCCCAGAATTTT. This sequence encodes CANRHGTALNQPQNF.

This clonotype was detected ten times or more. An end of the junction does not agree with germline; a read error may underlie this. This rearrangement joins TRBV7-7 to TRBJ2-1; TRBD2 matches 7 bases. CDR3 length: 15 amino acids. Germline CDR1 is SSHAT and CDR2 is FNYEAQ (reference sequence). The CDR3 bases are TGTGCTAGCAGTGATTGGGCTAGCGGAGCATCTGAGCAGTTCTTC. Amino acid sequence: CASSDWASGASEQFF.

This clonotype appeared many times. In DNA, the CDR3 is TGCAGTGCTAGACCTTTTAGCGGGGGGGACACCGGGGAGCTGTTTTTT. It encodes CSARPFSGGDTGELFF. This chain joins TRBV20-1 and TRBJ2-2, with TRBD2 matching 11 bases. Germline CDR1 and CDR2: DFQATT and SNEGSKA (reference sequence). Unmatched junction bases numbered 5, after V lost 2 bases and J lost 3 bases. This CDR3 spans 16 amino acids.

This clonotype came up many times. Written as DNA, the CDR3 is TGTGCCTGGAGTGGGTTTGGCACTGAAGCTTTCTTT. Its translation: CAWSGFGTEAFF. The V call is TRBV30, the J call TRBJ1-1; D gene unclear. The CDR3 runs 12 residues. Germline V lookup: CDR1 GTSNPN, CDR2 SVGIG (reference sequence). V lost 1 base and J lost 4, with 7 bases in between.

This clonotype was observed at least ten times. V and J are TRBV7-9 and TRBJ1-1, with TRBD1 identical over 9 bases. The CDR3 has 15 residues. V lost 5 bases to trimming and J lost 2 bases; unmatched junction nucleotides: 6. Germline CDR1 and CDR2: SEHNR and FQNEAQ (reference sequence). CDR3 DNA sequence: TGTGCCAGCAGCCCAGGGACAGGGAGCAACACTGAAGCTTTCTTT. Amino acid sequence: CASSPGTGSNTEAFF.

This clonotype showed up just a few times. One junction end disagrees with the germline gene, perhaps due to a read error. The CDR3 region has the DNA TGTGCCAGCAGTTTGTACCTGGCGGGTCAGCCCCAGAATTTT. The encoded protein is CASSLYLAGQPQNF. The chain links TRBV28 to TRBJ1-5; no reliable D call. CDR3 length: 14 amino acids. CDR1 MDHEN and CDR2 SYDVKM come from the germline V gene. The complete variable domain, with remaining parts taken from reference TRBV28 and TRBJ1-5, reads DVKVTQSSRYLVKRTGEKVFLECVQDMDHENMFWYRQDPGLGLRLIYFSYDVKMKEKGDIPEGYSVSREKKERFSLILESASTNQTSMYLCASSLYLAGQPQNFGDGTRLSIL.